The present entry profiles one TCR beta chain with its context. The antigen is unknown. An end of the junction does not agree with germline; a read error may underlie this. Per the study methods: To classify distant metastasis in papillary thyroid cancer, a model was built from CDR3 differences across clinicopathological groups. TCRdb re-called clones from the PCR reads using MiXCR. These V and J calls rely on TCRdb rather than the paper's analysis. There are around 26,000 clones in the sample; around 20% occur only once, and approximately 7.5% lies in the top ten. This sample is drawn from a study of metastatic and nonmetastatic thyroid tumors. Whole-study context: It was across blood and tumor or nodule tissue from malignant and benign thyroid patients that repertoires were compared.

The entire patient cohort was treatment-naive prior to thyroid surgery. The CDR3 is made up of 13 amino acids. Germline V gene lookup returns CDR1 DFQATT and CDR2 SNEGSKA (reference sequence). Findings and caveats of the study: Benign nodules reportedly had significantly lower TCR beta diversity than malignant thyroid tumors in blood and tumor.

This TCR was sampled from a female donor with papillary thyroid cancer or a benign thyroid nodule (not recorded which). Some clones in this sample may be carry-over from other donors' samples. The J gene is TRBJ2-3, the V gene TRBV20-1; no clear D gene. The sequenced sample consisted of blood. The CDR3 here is CSATPDRTDPQNF. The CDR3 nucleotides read TGCAGTGCTACCCCGGATCGCACAGATCCGCAGAATTTT.